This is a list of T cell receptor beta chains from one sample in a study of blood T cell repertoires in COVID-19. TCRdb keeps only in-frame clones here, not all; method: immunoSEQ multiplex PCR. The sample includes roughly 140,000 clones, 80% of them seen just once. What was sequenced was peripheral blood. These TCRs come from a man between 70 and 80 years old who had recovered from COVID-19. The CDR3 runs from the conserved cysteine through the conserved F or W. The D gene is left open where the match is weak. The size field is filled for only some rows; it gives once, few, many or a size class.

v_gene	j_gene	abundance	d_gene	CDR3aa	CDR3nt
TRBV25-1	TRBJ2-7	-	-	CASSEGTPRPEQYF	TGTGCCAGCAGTGAAGGGACACCACGTCCCGAGCAGTACTTC
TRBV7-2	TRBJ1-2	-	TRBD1	CASSARQGGGYTF	TGTGCCAGCAGCGCCCGACAGGGCGGTGGCTACACCTTC
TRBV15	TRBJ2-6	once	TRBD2	CATSRDAVTSGRSRGANVLTF	TGTGCCACCAGCAGAGATGCGGTGACTAGCGGGAGATCACGTGGGGCCAACGTCCTGACTTTC
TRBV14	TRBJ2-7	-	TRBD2	CASSLVAGGAYEQYF	TGTGCCAGCAGCCTCGTAGCGGGAGGCGCCTACGAGCAGTACTTC
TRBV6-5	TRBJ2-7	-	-	CASSYEGSYEQYF	TGTGCCAGCAGTTACGAGGGATCCTACGAGCAGTACTTC
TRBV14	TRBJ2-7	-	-	CASSRVSGGAYEQYF	TGTGCCAGCAGCCGTGTTTCAGGAGGGGCCTACGAGCAGTACTTC
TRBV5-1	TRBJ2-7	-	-	CASSPALGWYEQYF	TGCGCCAGCAGCCCCGCCCTCGGTTGGTACGAGCAGTACTTC
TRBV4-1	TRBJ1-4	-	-	CASSQDPTGVNEKLFF	TGCGCCAGCAGCCAAGATCCCACAGGAGTAAATGAAAAACTGTTTTTT
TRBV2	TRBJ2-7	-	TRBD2	CASMILAGGYEQYF	TGTGCCAGCATGATTCTAGCGGGAGGGTACGAGCAGTACTTC
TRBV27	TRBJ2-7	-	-	CASSGGNSYEQYF	TGTGCCAGCAGCGGAGGAAACTCCTACGAGCAGTACTTC
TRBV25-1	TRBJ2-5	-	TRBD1	CASSDRGHQETQYF	TGTGCCAGCAGTGACAGGGGGCATCAAGAGACCCAGTACTTC
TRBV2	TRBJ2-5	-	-	CAIRRDSSRTQYF	TGTGCCATCCGCCGGGACTCATCGAGGACCCAGTACTTC
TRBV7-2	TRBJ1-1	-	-	CASSFMATEAFF	TGTGCCAGCAGCTTTATGGCTACTGAAGCTTTCTTT
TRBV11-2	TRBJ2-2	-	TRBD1	CASSSRTGGNTGELFF	TGTGCCAGCAGCTCCCGGACAGGGGGTAACACCGGGGAGCTGTTTTTT
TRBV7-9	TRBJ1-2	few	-	CASSLAVTGGYTF	TGTGCCAGCAGCTTAGCGGTGACTGGTGGCTACACCTTC
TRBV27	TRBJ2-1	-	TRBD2	CASSLGAGGSYNEQFF	TGTGCCAGCAGTTTGGGGGCGGGAGGGTCCTACAATGAGCAGTTCTTC
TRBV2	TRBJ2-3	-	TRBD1	CASRRQGSLGTDTQYF	TGTGCCAGCCGACGACAGGGGAGCTTGGGCACAGATACGCAGTATTTT
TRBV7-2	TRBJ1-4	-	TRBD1	CASSPTGRELFF	TGTGCCAGCAGCCCGACAGGGAGAGAACTGTTTTTT
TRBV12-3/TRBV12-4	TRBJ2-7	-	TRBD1	CASSWTGSYEQYF	TGTGCCAGCAGCTGGACAGGCTCCTACGAGCAGTACTTC
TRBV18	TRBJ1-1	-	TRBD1	CASSPRQGASKGTEAFF	TGTGCCAGCTCACCACGACAGGGGGCAAGTAAGGGGACTGAAGCTTTCTTT
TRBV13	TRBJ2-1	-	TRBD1	CASSLVGTGGDEQFF	TGTGCCAGCAGCTTAGTCGGGACAGGGGGCGATGAGCAGTTCTTC
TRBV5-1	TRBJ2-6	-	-	CASSSAFGSPSGANVLTF	TGCGCCAGCAGCTCGGCTTTCGGGTCGCCCTCTGGGGCCAACGTCCTGACTTTC
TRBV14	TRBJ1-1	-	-	CASSQEGNGPRAEAFF	TGTGCCAGCAGCCAAGAGGGGAACGGGCCGAGGGCTGAAGCTTTCTTT
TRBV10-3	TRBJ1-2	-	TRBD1	CAISDRGQGGGYGYTF	TGTGCCATCAGTGATCGAGGACAGGGTGGGGGCTATGGCTACACCTTC
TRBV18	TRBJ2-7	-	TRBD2	CASSPSGVFSYEQYF	TGTGCCAGCTCCCCCAGCGGGGTTTTTTCCTACGAGCAGTACTTC
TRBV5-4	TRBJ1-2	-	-	CASSEGSGGRTNYGYTF	TGTGCCAGCAGCGAGGGGTCGGGGGGACGGACTAACTATGGCTACACCTTC
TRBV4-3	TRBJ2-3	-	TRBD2	CASSRGGTSPEDTQYF	TGCGCCAGCAGCCGAGGAGGGACTAGCCCGGAAGATACGCAGTATTTT
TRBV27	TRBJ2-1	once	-	CASGQSYNEQFF	TGTGCCAGCGGACAGTCCTACAATGAGCAGTTCTTC
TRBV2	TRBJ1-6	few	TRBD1	CASRSGTGAYNSPLHF	TGTGCCAGCAGGTCCGGGACAGGGGCCTATAATTCACCCCTCCACTTT
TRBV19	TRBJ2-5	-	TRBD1	CASISGTEETQYF	TGTGCCAGTATTTCCGGGACAGAAGAGACCCAGTACTTC
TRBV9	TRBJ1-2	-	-	CASSAEVGGYTF	TGTGCCAGCAGCGCAGAGGTTGGAGGCTACACCTTC
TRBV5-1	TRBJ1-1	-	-	CASSLDGTEAFF	TGCGCCAGCAGCTTGGACGGGACTGAAGCTTTCTTT
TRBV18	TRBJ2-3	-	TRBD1	CASFGTVPSTDTQYF	TGTGCCAGCTTCGGGACAGTGCCCAGCACAGATACGCAGTATTTT
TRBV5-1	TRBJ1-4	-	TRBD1	CASSFGQGATNEKLFF	TGCGCCAGCAGCTTCGGACAGGGTGCAACTAATGAAAAACTGTTTTTT
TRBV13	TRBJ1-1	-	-	CASSLGLGRGNTEAFF	TGTGCCAGCAGCTTAGGCTTAGGGCGGGGAAACACTGAAGCTTTCTTT
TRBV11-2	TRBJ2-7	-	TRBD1	CASSAGGLYEQYF	TGTGCCAGCAGCGCAGGGGGCTTGTACGAGCAGTACTTC
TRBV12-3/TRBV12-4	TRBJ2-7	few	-	CASGLTSSEQYF	TGTGCCAGCGGCTTGACTAGTAGCGAGCAGTACTTC
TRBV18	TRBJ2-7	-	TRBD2	CASSPLAGGGYEQYF	TGTGCCAGCTCACCACTAGCGGGAGGCGGATACGAGCAGTACTTC
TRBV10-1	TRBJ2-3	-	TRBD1	CASSDPGDRANTDTQYF	TGCGCCAGCAGTGACCCCGGGGACAGGGCCAACACAGATACGCAGTATTTT
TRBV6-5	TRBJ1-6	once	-	CASRAASSYNSPLHF	TGTGCCAGCAGGGCCGCAAGCTCCTATAATTCACCCCTCCACTTT
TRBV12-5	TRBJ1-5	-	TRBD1	CASGDTAGGLPYSNQPQHF	TGTGCTAGTGGTGACACCGCAGGGGGCCTCCCCTATAGCAATCAGCCCCAGCATTTT
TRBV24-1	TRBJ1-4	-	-	CAPRPEDPGRPWDNEKLFF	TGTGCCCCTAGGCCGGAGGACCCGGGCCGTCCCTGGGATAATGAAAAACTGTTTTTT
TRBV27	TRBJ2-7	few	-	CASGINRASYEQYF	TGTGCCAGTGGAATCAACAGGGCCTCCTACGAGCAGTACTTC
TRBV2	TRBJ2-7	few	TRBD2	CASSDIAGGVYEQYF	TGTGCCAGCAGTGATATAGCGGGAGGTGTGTACGAGCAGTACTTC
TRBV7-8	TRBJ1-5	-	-	CASTSGVISNQPQHF	TGTGCCAGCACCTCAGGGGTAATTAGCAATCAGCCCCAGCATTTT
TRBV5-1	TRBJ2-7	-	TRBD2	CASSLGGTSGYEQYF	TGCGCCAGCAGCTTGGGCGGGACTAGCGGCTACGAGCAGTACTTC
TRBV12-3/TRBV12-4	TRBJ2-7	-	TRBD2	CASSPGGSYEQYF	TGTGCCAGCAGCCCGGGGGGCTCCTACGAGCAGTACTTC
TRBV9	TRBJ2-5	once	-	CASSVGGLGETQYF	TGTGCCAGCAGCGTAGGCGGGTTGGGGGAGACCCAGTACTTC
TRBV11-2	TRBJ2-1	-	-	CASSLGLGPYNEQFF	TGTGCCAGCAGCTTAGGACTAGGGCCCTACAATGAGCAGTTCTTC
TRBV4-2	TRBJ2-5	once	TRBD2	CASSQDWVGGVETQYF	TGTGCCAGCAGCCAAGATTGGGTGGGAGGGGTAGAGACCCAGTACTTC
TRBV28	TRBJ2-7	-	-	CASSPLENYEQYF	TGTGCCAGCAGCCCGCTGGAGAACTACGAGCAGTACTTC
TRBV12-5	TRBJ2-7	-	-	CASGLGLSTSEQYF	TGTGCTAGTGGTTTGGGACTTTCCACCTCCGAGCAGTACTTC
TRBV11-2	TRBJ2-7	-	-	CASSLGDPYEQYF	TGTGCCAGCAGCTTGGGAGATCCCTACGAGCAGTACTTC
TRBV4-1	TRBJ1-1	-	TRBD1	CASSQDLQGAAEAFF	TGCGCCAGCAGCCAAGATTTACAGGGGGCGGCTGAAGCTTTCTTT
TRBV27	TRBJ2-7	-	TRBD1	CASSLGQGSEQYF	TGTGCCAGCAGTTTGGGACAGGGGTCCGAGCAGTACTTC
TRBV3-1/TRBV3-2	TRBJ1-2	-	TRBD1	CASSRTGYYEYGYTF	TGTGCCAGCAGCCGGACAGGGTACTATGAATATGGCTACACCTTC
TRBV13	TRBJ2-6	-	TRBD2	CASASGSVGANVLTF	TGTGCCAGCGCTAGCGGGAGTGTCGGGGCCAACGTCCTGACTTTC
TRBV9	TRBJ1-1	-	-	CASSGTPNTEAFF	TGTGCCAGCAGCGGGACACCGAACACTGAAGCTTTCTTT
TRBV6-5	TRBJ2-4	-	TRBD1	CASSYSGQKNIQYF	TGTGCCAGCAGTTACTCGGGACAGAAAAACATTCAGTACTTC
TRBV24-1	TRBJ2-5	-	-	CATSDPGGETQYF	TGTGCCACCAGTGATCCAGGGGGGGAGACCCAGTACTTC